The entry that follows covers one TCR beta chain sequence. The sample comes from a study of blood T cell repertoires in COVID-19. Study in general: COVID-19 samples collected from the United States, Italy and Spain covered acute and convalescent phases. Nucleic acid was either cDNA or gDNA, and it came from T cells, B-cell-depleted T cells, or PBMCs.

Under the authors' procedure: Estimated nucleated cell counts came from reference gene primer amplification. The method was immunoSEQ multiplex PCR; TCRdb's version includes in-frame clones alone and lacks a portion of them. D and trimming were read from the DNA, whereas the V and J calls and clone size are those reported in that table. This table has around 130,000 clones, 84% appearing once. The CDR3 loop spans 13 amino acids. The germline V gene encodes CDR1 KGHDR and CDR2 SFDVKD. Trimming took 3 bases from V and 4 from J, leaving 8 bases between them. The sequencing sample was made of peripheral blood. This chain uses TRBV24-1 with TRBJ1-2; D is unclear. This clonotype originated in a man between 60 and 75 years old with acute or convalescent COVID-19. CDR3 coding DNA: TGTGCCACCAGTGATACGCCGGGCTATGGCTACACCTTC. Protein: CATSDTPGYGYTF.